A single sample gave rise to the 13 T cell receptor beta chains below, sequenced in a study of OX40 agonist ivuxolimab in advanced cancers. The method was the immunoSEQ multiplex PCR assay. In its TCRdb copy, this immuneACCESS table keeps in-frame sequences only and misses some clones. Where compared with another copy, unresolved V genes explain less than half of these, and the others have no known cause. The sample table holds 70,000 or so clones, of which around 90% were seen once. Clones ranked in the top ten supply approximately 0.58% of the sample. This specimen was CD4+ or CD8+ T cells sorted from blood, taken in a trial of the OX40 agonist ivuxolimab. These receptors all stem from an adult with an advanced solid tumor such as melanoma, head and neck, liver or kidney cancer.

The CDR3 coding sequence is TGTGCCAGCAGCAGACCACTGGGCGGGAGAGACCAAGAGACCCAGTACTTC. Encoded protein: CASSRPLGGRDQETQYF. This sequence joins TRBV7-2 and TRBJ2-5; 7 nucleotides line up with TRBD2. Trimming cost V 5 bases and J 0 bases; bases outside gene matches: 12. CDR1 and CDR2 (germline): SGHTA, FQGNSA. The CDR3 spans 17 residues.

The chain joins TRBV6-6 to TRBJ2-7, with 7 nucleotides matching TRBD2. V lost 5 bases, J lost 0 bases, and 7 bases stayed unmatched. Looked up from germline, CDR1 is MNHNY and CDR2 is SVGAGI (reference sequence). This CDR3 is built from 15 residues. This CDR3 reads CASSEGLPSSYEQYF. In nucleotides, the CDR3 is TGTGCCAGCAGTGAGGGACTACCTAGCTCCTACGAGCAGTACTTC.

The V and J genes are TRBV7-2 and TRBJ2-3, with D possibly matching TRBD2 (6 bases). Germline V gene sequence: CDR1 SGHTA, CDR2 FQGNSA. The V end was cut by 1 base, the J end by 2 bases, with 13 bases between. The CDR3 loop spans 16 amino acids. Written as DNA, the CDR3 is TGTGCCAGCAGCTTAGGGCCTAGCGATTTCACAGATACGCAGTATTTT. Residues: CASSLGPSDFTDTQYF.

This clone was detected only a few times. This rearrangement joins TRBV7-9 to TRBJ2-5; 9 bases match TRBD2. Germline CDR1 is SEHNR and CDR2 is FQNEAQ (reference sequence). The CDR3 spans 13 residues. V shed 6 bases, J shed 4 bases, and the junction held 3 bases outside the gene matches. In DNA, the CDR3 is TGTGCCAGCAGTCATAGCGGGGGAGAGACCCAGTACTTC. Its translation: CASSHSGGETQYF. Based on the CDR3 plus reference TRBV7-9 and TRBJ2-5, the full variable domain is DTGVSQNPRHKITKRGQNVTFRCDPISEHNRLYWYRQTLGQGPEFLTYFQNEAQLEKSRLLSDRFSAERPKGSFSTLEIQRTEQGDSAMYLCASSHSGGETQYFGPGTRLLVL.

V and J are TRBV19 and TRBJ1-3, with TRBD1 identical over 8 bases. Germline V gene lookup returns CDR1 LNHDA and CDR2 SQIVND (reference sequence). V shed 4 bases, J shed 4 bases, and the junction held 9 bases outside the gene matches. This CDR3 contains 16 residues. In DNA form, the CDR3 reads TGTGCCAGTAGTAAACTCGGACAGGGCGAAGGAAACACCATATATTTT. This codes for CASSKLGQGEGNTIYF. The full variable domain, with the rest looked up from reference TRBV19 and TRBJ1-3, is DGGITQSPKYLFRKEGQNVTLSCEQNLNHDAMYWYRQDPGQGLRLIYYSQIVNDFQKGDIAEGYSVSREKKESFPLTVTSAQKNPTAFYLCASSKLGQGEGNTIYFGEGSWLTVV.

The table lists this clone with a few counts. This chain joins TRBV9 and TRBJ1-1; no clear D. Trimming left V 1 base short and J 1 base short, with 8 bases between. Germline loops: CDR1 SGDLS, CDR2 YYNGEE. This CDR3 is built from 14 residues. The CDR3: CASSVSPRNTEAFF. The CDR3 DNA sequence: TGTGCCAGCAGCGTATCCCCTAGGAACACTGAAGCTTTCTTT.

CDR3 sequence (DNA): TGTGCCAGCAGACAGCCGGGACTAGACCAAGCTAGCACAGATACGCAGTATTTT. It is translated as CASRQPGLDQASTDTQYF. This sequence joins TRBV6-4 and TRBJ2-3; 8 bases are a match to TRBD2. The CDR3 has 18 residues. V trimming: 6 bases; J trimming: 0 bases; junction bases outside the gene matches: 14. Germline V lookup: CDR1 MRHNA, CDR2 SNTAGT.

V gene TRBV4-1 combines with J gene TRBJ2-7; 10 nucleotides line up with TRBD2. With V trimmed by 0 bases and J by 1 base, 12 bases remained unmatched. The CDR3 is 19 amino acids. Germline V lookup: CDR1 MGHRA, CDR2 YSYEKL. Here the CDR3 DNA reads TGCGCCAGCAGCCAAGATCTTTCGGGCGCTAGCGGGAGATCCTACGAGCAGTACTTC. Translated, it gives CASSQDLSGASGRSYEQYF.

This clone was counted between two and nine times. The chain carries TRBV18 and TRBJ2-3; D is perhaps TRBD2 (5 bases). Germline V gene lookup returns CDR1 KGHSH and CDR2 LQKENI. Trimming cost V 6 bases and J 1 base, with 11 bases left between them. This CDR3 region has 14 residues. The CDR3 loop is CASSPGIGTDTQYF. For the CDR3, the DNA is TGTGCCAGCTCTCCGGGGATCGGCACAGATACGCAGTATTTT.

The rearrangement links TRBV19 to TRBJ1-1, with 7 positions matching TRBD1. Germline V gene data show CDR1 as LNHDA and CDR2 as SQIVND (reference sequence). With 2 bases clipped from V and 1 base from J, the junction kept 4 bases outside the gene matches. This CDR3 spans 15 amino acids. The chain's CDR3 is CASSIQGVSNTEAFF. DNA for the CDR3: TGTGCCAGTAGTATACAGGGGGTATCGAACACTGAAGCTTTCTTT.

The CDR3 region is CASSLTRQGVYEQYF. In nucleotides, the CDR3 is TGTGCCAGCAGTTTAACCCGACAGGGGGTCTACGAGCAGTACTTC. The V call is TRBV27, the J call TRBJ2-7; TRBD1 matches at 9 bases. The length of the CDR3 is 15 residues. The germline V gene encodes CDR1 MNHEY and CDR2 SMNVEV (reference sequence). The trim removed 2 bases at V and 3 bases at J, leaving 5 bases unmatched.

This chain uses TRBV7-2 with TRBJ2-2; the D is unclear. This CDR3 region has 14 residues. With 5 bases removed from V and 2 bases from J, the gap between germline ends came to 9 bases. Germline CDR1 and CDR2: SGHTA and FQGNSA. The CDR3 DNA sequence: TGTGCCAGCAGCGTCAGCTTAAACACCGGGGAGCTGTTTTTT. Protein sequence: CASSVSLNTGELFF.

The chain combines TRBV5-6 with TRBJ2-5, with 7 bases fitting TRBD1. Germline loops: CDR1 SGHDT, CDR2 YYEEEE. J lost 2 bases, V lost 4 bases, and 8 bases had no gene match. The CDR3 consists of 15 residues. The CDR3 protein is CASSLSPGQQETQYF. The CDR3 DNA follows: TGTGCCAGCAGCCTTTCACCGGGACAGCAAGAGACCCAGTACTTC.